A few counts support the clone carrying this T cell receptor (beta chain). The antigen is unknown. This entry belongs to a study of T-cell reconstitution after alpha-beta-depleted transplantation in children. Unique molecular identifiers were incorporated during preparation of the TCRbeta library. TCRdb independently ran MiXCR on the PCR reads; one entry per CDR3 protein. The sample lists approximately 500,000 distinct CDR3 sequences, roughly 27% occurring once. This CDR3 has 16 residues. CDR1 MRHNA and CDR2 SNTAGT come from the germline V gene. V was cut by 6 bases and J by 2 bases, with 17 bases left in between. Regarding the study as a whole: Expanded graft clones numbering several hundred reportedly gave rise to alpha-beta T cells about two months after transplant. Several patients had high TCRbeta diversity at day 60; it came from surviving recipient T cells and thymic progenitors. T-cell numbers and diversity, one year after transplant, stemmed largely from T cells that were newly produced.

The clonotype was recovered from a boy in the first two years of life with Wiskott-Aldrich syndrome, due to receive a stem cell transplant. The V gene is TRBV6-4, the J gene TRBJ2-4; a possible D gene is TRBD1 (6 bases). The input for sequencing was PBMCs, taken before TCRalphabeta/CD19-depleted stem cell transplant. CDR3 amino acids: CASSGSGQITKNIQYF. The CDR3 region has the DNA TGTGCCAGCAGCGGGTCCGGACAGATTACCAAAAACATTCAGTACTTC.